This TCR beta chain derives from a study of blood T cell repertoires in COVID-19. Study overall: PBMCs, B-cell-depleted T cells, or T cells provided the cDNA or gDNA that made up the material.

Source study methods: Counts of nucleated cells, estimated from reference gene primer amplification, were obtained. Some clones are missing from TCRdb's copy, which holds only in-frame ones; the method was immunoSEQ multiplex PCR. V and J calls and clone size follow that table, whereas D and trimming were derived from the DNA. Among around 190,000 clones, 88% were seen once, and the ten largest hold around 4.8%. The CDR3 sequence is 16 residues long. Germline V gene data show CDR1 as MDHEN and CDR2 as SYDVKM. Trimming shortened V by 2 bases and J by 0 bases, and 11 bases separated the two germline ends.

V usage is TRBV28 and J usage is TRBJ1-5, with D maybe TRBD1 (6 bases). The source material was peripheral blood. This TCR came from a human donor in a cohort sampled during active COVID-19. Here the CDR3 reads CASSLTGLNSNQPQHF. The CDR3 nucleotides are TGTGCCAGCAGTTTAACAGGGTTGAATAGCAATCAGCCCCAGCATTTT.